The clone carrying this TCR beta chain was picked up a small number of times. Its antigen is undetermined. The data originate from a study of human T cells and chemical hapten exposure. Broader study findings: In the PT1 data, expanded TCR counts showed a positive correlation with patch test score.

Time point of the sample: patch test 1, 2 weeks after DPC sensitization. Sample treatment: therapeutic diphenylcyclopropenone sensitization with weekly scalp DPC. Patch tests were applied only after blood draws. V was pared by 3 bases and J by 3 bases, with 13 bases between. Looked up from germline, CDR1 is MNHEY and CDR2 is SMNVEV (reference sequence). This CDR3 region has 15 residues. From the RACE reads, TCRdb called clonotypes with MiXCR, one entry per CDR3 protein. The sample yields nearly 350,000 distinct CDR3 sequences, around 7% seen once. This sequence joins TRBV27 and TRBJ2-3; the D gene could be TRBD1 or TRBD2 (6 bases each). The sample in question was whole blood, obtained in connection with sensitization to the hapten diphenylcyclopropenone (DPC). The clonotype originates from a woman under 30 with alopecia areata. Some clones in this sample may be carry-over from other donors' samples. The CDR3 region is CASSLSWGATDTQYF. In nucleotides, the CDR3 is TGTGCCAGCAGTTTGAGTTGGGGGGCTACAGATACGCAGTATTTT.